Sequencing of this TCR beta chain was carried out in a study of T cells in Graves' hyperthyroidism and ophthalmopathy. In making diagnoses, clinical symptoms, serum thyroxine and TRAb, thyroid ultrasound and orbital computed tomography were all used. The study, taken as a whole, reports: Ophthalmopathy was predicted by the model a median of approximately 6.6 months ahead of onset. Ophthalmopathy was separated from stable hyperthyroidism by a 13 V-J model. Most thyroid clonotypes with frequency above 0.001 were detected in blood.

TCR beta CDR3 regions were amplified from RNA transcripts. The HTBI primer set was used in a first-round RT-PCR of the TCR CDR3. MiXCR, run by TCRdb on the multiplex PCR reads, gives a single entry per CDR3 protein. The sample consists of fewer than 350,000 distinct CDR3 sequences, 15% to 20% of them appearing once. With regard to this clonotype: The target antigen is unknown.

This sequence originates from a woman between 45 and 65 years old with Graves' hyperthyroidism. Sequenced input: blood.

The CDR3 region is CASSWGGSQPQHF. The CDR3 DNA follows: TGTGCCAGCAGTTGGGGTGGGAGTCAGCCCCAGCATTTT. V usage is TRBV27 and J usage is TRBJ1-5; no definite D call. CDR1 MNHEY and CDR2 SMNVEV come from the germline V gene (reference sequence). The CDR3 is 13 residues long. Between the trimmed V and J ends, which lost 4 bases and 6 bases, there was a span of 10 bases.